Below are 20 T cell receptor beta chains sequenced from a single sample in a study. TCRdb called the 5' RACE reads again in MiXCR, with one record for every CDR3 protein. The sample consists of 45,000 to 60,000 distinct CDR3 sequences, approximately 25% of them appearing once. Specimen: tumor-infiltrating naive CD4+ T cells sorted from the breast tumor. As to subset: naive CD4+ T cells, CD4+CD45RA+CD25-. Receptors were obtained from a female donor with breast cancer.

The genes are TRBV29-1 and TRBJ2-5, with a possible D match to TRBD2 (5 bases). With 2 bases removed from V and 5 bases from J, the gap between germline ends came to 15 bases. The CDR3 spans 14 residues. Germline CDR1 reads SQVTM; CDR2 reads ANQGSEA. This CDR3 is CSVEPQAGKETQYF. As DNA, the CDR3 is TGCAGCGTTGAACCCCAGGCGGGTAAGGAGACCCAGTACTTC.

This clonotype was found a few times. The rearrangement uses TRBV5-1 and TRBJ1-4; D gene uncertain. The germline V and J ends were trimmed by 1 base and 8 bases, with 6 bases remaining between them. CDR3 length: 12 residues. Germline V gene sequence: CDR1 SGHRS, CDR2 YFSETQ. In DNA, the CDR3 is TGCGCCAGCAGCTTGACGGGGGAAAAACTGTTTTTT. This sequence encodes CASSLTGEKLFF.

The chain recombines TRBV5-1 with TRBJ2-3; unclear D gene. V lost 0 bases and J 1 base, leaving 9 bases between the germline ends. The CDR3 is made up of 15 amino acids. Germline loops: CDR1 SGHRS, CDR2 YFSETQ. CDR3 residues: CASSLGSGGTDTQYF. The CDR3 DNA reads TGCGCCAGCAGCTTGGGGTCTGGAGGCACAGATACGCAGTATTTT. The full variable domain, in which reference TRBV5-1 and TRBJ2-3 provide the parts outside the CDR3, is KAGVTQTPRYLIKTRGQQVTLSCSPISGHRSVSWYQQTPGQGLQFLFEYFSETQRNKGNFPGRFSGRQFSNSRSEMNVSTLELGDSALYLCASSLGSGGTDTQYFGPGTRLTVL.

At least ten counts were recorded for this clonotype. The chain recombines TRBV7-2 with TRBJ2-1, with 13 positions matching TRBD2. This CDR3 has 18 amino acids. From germline, CDR1 is SGHTA and CDR2 FQGNSA. With 5 bases clipped from V and 2 bases from J, the junction kept 9 bases outside the gene matches. DNA for the CDR3: TGTGCCAGCAGCGCCCGGACTAGCGGGAGTATGACCTACAATGAGCAGTTCTTC. Its translation is CASSARTSGSMTYNEQFF.

Remarks on this clonotype: One base away lies a much larger clone, so this may be a sequencing read error. V is TRBV5-1 and J is TRBJ2-7, with D possibly TRBD1 on 6 matching bases. The CDR3 totals 14 residues. CDR1 is SGHRS and CDR2 is YFSETQ in the germline V gene. Here the CDR3 DNA reads TGCGCCAGCGGGGAAGGGGGACACTCCTACGGGCAGTACTTC. Translated, it gives CASGEGGHSYGQYF.

In DNA form, the CDR3 reads TGTGCCAGCAGCTTAGGGCAGACAAGTTCCGACGTCCTGACTTTC. It yields the protein CASSLGQTSSDVLTF. The chain couples TRBV7-9 to TRBJ2-6; D not certain. This CDR3 spans 15 amino acids. Germline CDR1 and CDR2: SEHNR and FQNEAQ (reference sequence). V was trimmed by 1 base and J by 11 bases, leaving 15 bases between them.

The chain joins TRBV5-1 to TRBJ1-2; weak D call: TRBD1 (6 bases). CDR1 is SGHRS, CDR2 YFSETQ, per germline. The CDR3 runs to 16 residues. Trimming shortened V by 4 bases and J by 4 bases, and 20 bases separated the two germline ends. This CDR3 reads CASSTQLRDTSYGYTF. CDR3 nucleotide sequence: TGCGCCAGCAGCACGCAACTCCGGGACACGTCCTATGGCTACACCTTC.

Many counts were recorded for this clonotype. This chain links TRBV5-1 with TRBJ2-1, with D maybe TRBD2 (5 bases). Germline V gives CDR1 SGHRS, CDR2 YFSETQ. Trimming left V 0 bases short and J 5 bases short, with 12 bases between. The length of the CDR3 is 15 residues. The CDR3 DNA reads as TGCGCCAGCAGCTTGGAACAGTTTAGCGACAATGAGCAGTTCTTC. It translates to CASSLEQFSDNEQFF.

This clonotype was recorded many times. The chain carries TRBV7-2 and TRBJ1-2; D possibly corresponds to TRBD1 (6 bases). The CDR3 is 15 residues long. CDR1 and CDR2 from the germline V gene are SGHTA and FQGNSA. V lost 1 base, J lost 4 bases, and 13 bases lay in between. DNA of the CDR3: TGTGCCAGCAGCTTAGATAAGGGGGGGAGCTATGGCTACACCTTC. This translates into CASSLDKGGSYGYTF.

The chain employs TRBV3-1 and TRBJ2-5, with D maybe TRBD1 (6 bases). The V end was cut by 6 bases, the J end by 1 base, with 9 bases between. Germline V gene data show CDR1 as LGHDT and CDR2 as YNNKEL (reference sequence). The CDR3 has 13 amino acids. CDR3 sequence (DNA): TGTGCCAGCAGGCAACAGGGCCAAGAGACCCAGTACTTC. It specifies CASRQQGQETQYF.

This clonotype appeared a single time. This may be a read error, as it is one base from a much larger clone. The rearrangement joins TRBV20-1 to TRBJ2-3, with 8 bases fitting TRBD2. V was pared by 3 bases and J by 0 bases, with 2 bases of the junction left unmatched. The germline CDR1 and CDR2 sequences are DFQATT and SNEGSKA (reference sequence). The CDR3 runs to 14 residues. In DNA, the CDR3 is TGCAGTGCTAGCGGGAGGGCTAGCACAGATACGCAGTATTTT. Translated, it gives CSASGRASTDTQYF.

For this clonotype: Because the CDR3 is missing its conserved closing phenylalanine or tryptophan, this is likely a read error. The chain recombines TRBV5-1 with TRBJ2-3; TRBD2 might be the D (5 bases). This CDR3 is built from 14 residues. CDR1 is SGHRS, CDR2 YFSETQ, per germline. V lost 4 bases, J lost 0 bases, and 9 bases lay in between. CDR3 in DNA: TGCGCCAGCAGCCAAGCGGATAGCACAGATACGCAGTATTTG. It is translated as CASSQADSTDTQYL.

There are many counts of this clonotype. The V and J genes are TRBV6-1 and TRBJ2-7; D not resolved. Germline CDR1 is MNHNS and CDR2 is SASEGT. Trimming shortened V by 4 bases and J by 2 bases, and 15 bases separated the two germline ends. The CDR3 spans 15 residues. This chain's CDR3 is CASSAAILLPYEQYF. CDR3 nucleotide sequence: TGTGCCAGCAGTGCGGCTATCCTCCTTCCCTACGAGCAGTACTTC.

This clonotype was detected only once. The CDR3 coding sequence is TGCGCCAGCAGAGTGGGGACTATTTCCTACGAGCAGTACTTC. This encodes CASRVGTISYEQYF. The chain couples TRBV5-1 to TRBJ2-7, with TRBD2 identical over 7 bases. The CDR3 contains 14 residues. V shed 5 bases and J 1 base; nucleotides not matched to a gene: 6. Germline assignment: CDR1 SGHRS and CDR2 YFSETQ.

V and J are TRBV5-1 and TRBJ2-3; unclear D gene. Germline CDR1 reads SGHRS; CDR2 reads YFSETQ. CDR3 length: 11 residues. V shed 5 bases and J shed 9 bases, with 10 bases lying between them. CDR3 sequence: CASSFGHTQYF. CDR3 DNA: TGCGCCAGCAGTTTTGGCCACACGCAGTATTTT.

This clonotype was counted at least ten times. The chain employs TRBV4-1 and TRBJ2-7; 10 bases are a match to TRBD1. V shed 1 base and J 5 bases; nucleotides not matched to a gene: 11. The CDR3 contains 17 residues. The V gene's germline CDR1 is MGHRA and CDR2 YSYEKL. The CDR3 sequence is CASSQVVLRDRGDEQYF. CDR3 bases: TGCGCCAGCAGCCAAGTTGTTCTCCGGGACAGGGGTGACGAGCAGTACTTC.

This clonotype appeared many times. This rearrangement joins TRBV12-3 or TRBV12-4 to TRBJ1-3, with TRBD1 identical over 7 bases. With V trimmed by 4 bases and J by 0 bases, 3 bases remained unmatched. This CDR3 has 15 amino acids. CDR3 sequence (DNA): TGTGCCAGCAGTTCCCGGACAGGCTCTGGAAACACCATATATTTT. Its translation: CASSSRTGSGNTIYF.

The chain employs TRBV24-1 and TRBJ2-3; TRBD2 matches at 8 bases. The junction had 4 bases not matched to a gene; V was cut back by 5 bases and J by 1 base. The germline gives CDR1 KGHDR, CDR2 SFDVKD. The CDR3 is 15 amino acids. The CDR3 DNA sequence: TGTGCCACCAGTGGCACGACTAGCGGCACAGATACGCAGTATTTT. Amino acid sequence: CATSGTTSGTDTQYF.

This clonotype was observed many times. The genes are TRBV15 and TRBJ2-3, with a weak D call TRBD1 (6 bases). The germline CDR1 and CDR2 sequences are LNHNV and YYDKDF (reference sequence). Trimming took 2 bases from V and 4 from J, leaving 16 bases between them. The CDR3 has 16 amino acids. Written as DNA, the CDR3 is TGTGCCACCAGCAGAATGGGCCAGGGGAACGCAGATACGCAGTATTTT. Translating it yields CATSRMGQGNADTQYF.

Comment on this clonotype: The CDR3 ends on some other residue instead of the conserved phenylalanine or tryptophan, so this is likely a read error. The chain has TRBV7-9 and TRBJ2-7; D could derive from TRBD1 or TRBD2 (5 bases each). This CDR3 comprises 15 residues. Between the trimmed V and J ends, which lost 7 bases and 3 bases, there was a span of 19 bases. Germline CDR1 SEHNR, CDR2 FQNEAQ (reference sequence). CDR3 bases: TGTGCCAGCACCCCGTCGGGGACGGCTATCTACGAGCAGTACCTC. Protein sequence: CASTPSGTAIYEQYL.